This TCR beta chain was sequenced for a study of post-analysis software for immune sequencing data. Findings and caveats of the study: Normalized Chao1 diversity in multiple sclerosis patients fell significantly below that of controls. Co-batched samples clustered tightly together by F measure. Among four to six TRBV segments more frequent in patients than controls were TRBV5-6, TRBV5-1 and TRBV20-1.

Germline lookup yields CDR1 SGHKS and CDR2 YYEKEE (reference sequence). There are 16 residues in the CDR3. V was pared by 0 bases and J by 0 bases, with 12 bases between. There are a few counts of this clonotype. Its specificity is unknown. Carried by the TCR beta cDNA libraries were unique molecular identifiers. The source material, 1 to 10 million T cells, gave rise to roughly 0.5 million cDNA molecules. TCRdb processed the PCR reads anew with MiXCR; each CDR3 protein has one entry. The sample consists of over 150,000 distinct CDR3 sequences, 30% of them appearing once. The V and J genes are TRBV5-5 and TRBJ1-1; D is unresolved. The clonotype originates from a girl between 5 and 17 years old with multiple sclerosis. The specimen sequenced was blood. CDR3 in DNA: TGTGCCAGCAGCTTGGGGAATCTTATCATGAACACTGAAGCTTTCTTT. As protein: CASSLGNLIMNTEAFF.